Presented here are 24 T cell receptor beta chains from one specimen sequenced in a study of T cell responses to AZD1222 COVID-19 vaccine. Measured with immunoSEQ multiplex PCR; TCRdb has only the in-frame clones, and not every one. The sample has some 91,000 clones; 89% are singletons. This specimen consisted of peripheral blood, obtained on day 0 of AZD1222 vaccination. These receptors were obtained from an adult in good health.

V and J are TRBV12-3 or TRBV12-4 and TRBJ2-3; 7 nucleotides line up with TRBD1. This CDR3 region has 13 residues. V was clipped by 5 bases and J by 6 bases; unmatched bases: 5. The CDR3 DNA reads as TGTGCCAGCAGTATACAGGGGTTGGATACGCAGTATTTT. Amino acids: CASSIQGLDTQYF.

This chain joins TRBV3-1 (or the pseudogene TRBV3-2) and TRBJ1-6; TRBD1 is a possible D gene (5 bases). The germline gives CDR1 LGHDT, CDR2 YNNKEL (reference sequence). CDR3 length equals 18 residues. Trimming left V 5 bases short and J 0 bases short, with 17 bases between. CDR3 sequence reads: CASSWQGAFSSYNSPLHF. In DNA form, the CDR3 reads TGTGCCAGCAGCTGGCAAGGGGCCTTTAGCTCCTATAATTCACCCCTCCACTTT.

The rearrangement links TRBV5-8 to TRBJ1-5; D possibly corresponds to TRBD1 (5 bases). The CDR3 is 15 amino acids. The V end lost 5 bases, the J end lost 2 bases, and 14 bases lay between the germline ends. Germline lookup yields CDR1 SGHTS and CDR2 YDEGEE. The CDR3 loop reads CASSSGGNRNQPQHF. The DNA of the CDR3 is TGTGCCAGCAGTAGCGGGGGAAACCGCAATCAGCCCCAGCATTTT.

The chain combines TRBV24-1 with TRBJ2-2; D possibly corresponds to TRBD2 (8 bases). This CDR3 has 22 residues. In germline, CDR1 is KGHDR, CDR2 SFDVKD. Trimming removed 0 bases at V and 6 bases at J, with 31 bases between. This CDR3 reads CATSDLPFGQERLAGLSGELFF. The CDR3 bases are TGTGCCACCAGTGATTTGCCATTTGGACAGGAACGGCTAGCGGGTCTGTCCGGGGAGCTGTTTTTT.

The chain carries TRBV4-3 and TRBJ2-1; 8 positions agree with TRBD2. Unmatched junction bases numbered 14, after V lost 1 base and J lost 6 bases. This CDR3 has 18 amino acids. The germline gives CDR1 LGHNA, CDR2 YSLEER. CDR3 region: CASSQVTSGRGAPNEQFF. The CDR3 region has the DNA TGCGCCAGCAGCCAAGTTACCTCTGGGCGGGGGGCCCCCAATGAGCAGTTCTTC.

The CDR3 DNA reads TGTGCCAGCAGACCATTCGGGGGCACAGATACGCAGTATTTT. Amino acid sequence: CASRPFGGTDTQYF. V and J are TRBV6-5 and TRBJ2-3, with D possibly being TRBD2 (5 bases). Germline-derived CDR1 and CDR2 are MNHEY and SVGAGI. Between the trimmed V and J ends, which lost 6 bases and 1 base, there was a span of 11 bases. This CDR3 comprises 14 residues.

The chain couples TRBV2 to TRBJ1-1; D unclear. Trimming removed 6 bases at V and 2 bases at J, with 10 bases between. The CDR3 contains 13 residues. CDR1 and CDR2 (germline): SNHLY, FYNNEI. CDR3 sequence reads: CASSPQPNTEAFF. In DNA form, the CDR3 reads TGTGCCAGCAGCCCCCAACCCAACACTGAAGCTTTCTTT.

The chain combines TRBV7-2 with TRBJ2-1; TRBD2 agrees at 7 bases. The CDR3 runs 13 residues. With 5 bases clipped from V and 6 bases from J, the junction kept 4 bases outside the gene matches. Germline assignment: CDR1 SGHTA and CDR2 FQGNSA. The CDR3 DNA follows: TGTGCCAGCAGCCCTCGGACTAGCAATGAGCAGTTCTTC. This sequence encodes CASSPRTSNEQFF.

The CDR3, as DNA: TGTGCCAGCAGCCTTGGGACAGCCCGCACTGAAGCTTTCTTT. The encoded protein is CASSLGTARTEAFF. The chain joins TRBV9 to TRBJ1-1, with 7 bases that match TRBD1. The CDR3 is 14 amino acids. V was pared by 4 bases and J by 4 bases, with 7 bases of the junction left unmatched. Per germline, CDR1 SGDLS and CDR2 YYNGEE.

This rearrangement joins TRBV28 to TRBJ2-1; D is ambiguous. The CDR3 has 14 residues. Germline-derived CDR1 and CDR2 are MDHEN and SYDVKM. V was trimmed by 5 bases and J by 2 bases, leaving 10 bases between them. The CDR3 loop is CASSTYQTYNEQFF. CDR3 bases: TGTGCCAGCAGTACTTATCAGACCTACAATGAGCAGTTCTTC.

This chain connects TRBV5-4 to TRBJ2-7, with 8 bases aligning to TRBD2. CDR1 and CDR2 from the germline V gene are SGHNT and YYREEE (reference sequence). The CDR3 loop spans 16 amino acids. Trimming removed 4 bases from V and 0 bases from J; junction bases left unmatched: 9. The CDR3 sequence: CASSVGVAGTSYEQYF. For the CDR3, the DNA is TGTGCCAGCAGCGTAGGGGTAGCGGGAACCTCCTACGAGCAGTACTTC.

The chain combines TRBV30 with TRBJ2-3; the D is unclear. CDR3 length: 13 residues. Trimming removed 8 bases at V and 0 bases at J, with 12 bases between. Germline V gene lookup returns CDR1 GTSNPN and CDR2 SVGIG (reference sequence). As DNA, the CDR3 is TGTGCCCGCACCATTTCTAGCACAGATACGCAGTATTTT. This translates into CARTISSTDTQYF.

The gene calls are TRBV2 and TRBJ2-7, with TRBD1 as a possible D gene (6 bases). The germline V gene has CDR1 SNHLY and CDR2 FYNNEI. V was cut by 0 bases and J by 6 bases, with 18 bases left in between. The CDR3 contains 16 residues. CDR3 nucleotides: TGTGCCAGCAGTGAAGCGATGGCGGACAGCGCCCGCGAGCAGTACTTC. Protein sequence: CASSEAMADSAREQYF.

The V gene is TRBV5-1, the J gene TRBJ1-2; D not resolved. The CDR3 sequence is 13 residues long. Germline-derived CDR1 and CDR2 are SGHRS and YFSETQ. The V and J ends lost 0 bases and 5 bases respectively, with 8 bases between them. Written as DNA, the CDR3 is TGCGCCAGCAGCTTGGCTCTGGGATATGGCTACACCTTC. As protein: CASSLALGYGYTF.

The rearrangement links TRBV30 to TRBJ2-2, with 7 bases aligning to TRBD2. The germline gives CDR1 GTSNPN, CDR2 SVGIG (reference sequence). This CDR3 spans 15 amino acids. V lost 2 bases and J lost 1; bases outside the gene matches: 4. CDR3 in amino acids: CAWSITSENTGELFF. The CDR3 bases are TGTGCCTGGAGTATAACTAGCGAGAACACCGGGGAGCTGTTTTTT.

This clone came up a few times. The rearrangement uses TRBV15 and TRBJ1-1; TRBD1 matches at 7 bases. Germline-derived CDR1 and CDR2 are LNHNV and YYDKDF (reference sequence). Trimming at V came to 0 bases and at J to 4 bases, leaving 5 bases not matched to a gene. The CDR3 has 15 residues. The CDR3 coding sequence is TGTGCCACCAGCAGAGATCGAGGGGGCGGCACTGAAGCTTTCTTT. Translating it yields CATSRDRGGGTEAFF. The full variable domain, completed using reference TRBV15 and TRBJ1-1, is DAMVIQNPRYQVTQFGKPVTLSCSQTLNHNVMYWYQQKSSQAPKLLFHYYDKDFNNEADTPDNFQSRRPNTSFCFLDIRSPGLGDTAMYLCATSRDRGGGTEAFFGQGTRLTVV.

This chain connects TRBV14 to TRBJ2-1; TRBD2 matches at 7 bases. V gave up 0 bases and J gave up 4 bases; unmatched junction bases: 12. The CDR3 is 18 amino acids. Germline V lookup: CDR1 SGHDN, CDR2 FVKESK. CDR3 protein: CASSQDRAAGNVYNEQFF. As DNA, the CDR3 is TGTGCCAGCAGCCAAGATCGGGCAGCGGGGAACGTTTACAATGAGCAGTTCTTC.

The chain carries TRBV5-1 and TRBJ2-7; D is ambiguous. CDR3 length equals 15 residues. The germline V gene encodes CDR1 SGHRS and CDR2 YFSETQ. V shed 4 bases and J shed 1 base, with 15 bases lying between them. CDR3 nucleotides: TGCGCCAGCAGCCCTCAGGCAGCGAAATCCTACGAGCAGTACTTC. The encoded protein is CASSPQAAKSYEQYF.

The chain joins TRBV6-4 to TRBJ2-1, with D possibly TRBD2 on 6 matching bases. Germline V gene sequence: CDR1 MRHNA, CDR2 SNTAGT. V dropped 5 bases and J dropped 9 bases, with 14 bases sitting between them. This CDR3 comprises 13 residues. This CDR3 is CASSSGDSGEQFF. The DNA for the CDR3 is TGTGCCAGCAGTTCCGGGGACTCCGGTGAGCAGTTCTTC.

The chain has TRBV7-9 and TRBJ1-2, with a weak D call TRBD1 (6 bases). Looked up from germline, CDR1 is SEHNR and CDR2 is FQNEAQ (reference sequence). This CDR3 has 16 residues. Trimming took off 1 base at V and 0 bases at J, with 12 bases between the two ends. CDR3 nucleotide sequence: TGTGCCAGCAGCTTAGGCCGGACAGAGACTAACTATGGCTACACCTTC. The encoded protein is CASSLGRTETNYGYTF.

The V gene is TRBV5-4, the J gene TRBJ1-1, with TRBD1 matching 8 bases. Germline V gene sequence: CDR1 SGHNT, CDR2 YYREEE (reference sequence). The CDR3 consists of 16 residues. With 4 bases clipped from V and 5 bases from J, the junction kept 13 bases outside the gene matches. The CDR3 region is CASSLGTGRQGTEAFF. DNA for the CDR3: TGTGCCAGCAGCCTCGGGACAGGACGTCAAGGAACTGAAGCTTTCTTT. Together with reference TRBV5-4 and TRBJ1-1, the CDR3 gives the full variable domain: ETGVTQSPTHLIKTRGQQVTLRCSSQSGHNTVSWYQQALGQGPQFIFQYYREEENGRGNFPPRFSGLQFPNYSSELNVNALELDDSALYLCASSLGTGRQGTEAFFGQGTRLTVV.

The genes are TRBV21-1 and TRBJ1-6. TRBV21-1 is designated a pseudogene. The CDR3 covers 19 residues. The CDR3 DNA reads TGTGCCAGCAGCAAAGTTTTGGGAGAGGCGCGGAAGCAAAGTTCACCCCTCCACTTT. Protein: CASSKVLGEARKQSSPLHF.

In regard to this clone: A read error may produce the germline difference seen at one junction end. The chain combines TRBV7-7 with TRBJ2-5; 11 bases match TRBD2. The germline V gene has CDR1 SSHAT and CDR2 FNYEAQ (reference sequence). The CDR3 sequence is 14 residues long. CDR3 loop: CASSLGTSGETQYF. The CDR3, as DNA: TGTGCTAGCAGCTTAGGGACTAGCGGAGAGACCCAGTACTTC. Combining the CDR3 with reference TRBV7-7 and TRBJ2-5 gives the whole variable domain GAGVSQSPRYKVTKRGQDVTLRCDPISSHATLYWYQQALGQGPEFLTYFNYEAQPDKSGLPSDRFSAERPEGSISTLTIQRTEQRDSAMYRCASSLGTSGETQYFGPGTRLLVL.

V usage is TRBV30 and J usage is TRBJ1-2; 11 positions match TRBD1. Germline assignment: CDR1 GTSNPN and CDR2 SVGIG (reference sequence). The CDR3 totals 17 residues. With 0 bases clipped from V and 6 bases from J, the junction kept 12 bases outside the gene matches. This chain's CDR3 is CAWSVLGTGGPKDGYTF. CDR3 coding DNA: TGTGCCTGGAGTGTACTTGGGACAGGGGGTCCAAAAGATGGCTACACCTTC.